The source of this T cell receptor (beta chain) is a study of blood T cell repertoires in COVID-19. The protocol was immunoSEQ multiplex PCR, while the TCRdb copy is restricted to in-frame clones and leaves out a portion. The sample has more than 200,000 clones; roughly 80% are singletons. The CDR3 sequence is 14 residues long. Trimming removed 3 bases from V and 2 bases from J; junction bases left unmatched: 3. Looked up from germline, CDR1 is SGDLS and CDR2 is YYNGEE. This sequence was found in an older woman with active or convalescent COVID-19. This rearrangement joins TRBV9 to TRBJ2-3, with 7 bases matching TRBD2. The sample comprised peripheral blood. DNA for the CDR3: TGTGCCAGCAGCGCCGGGACTAACACAGATACGCAGTATTTT. It translates to CASSAGTNTDTQYF.